This T cell receptor (beta chain) emerged from a study of monozygotic twins with inflammatory bowel disease. Following a re-call of the 5' RACE reads, TCRdb has one entry per CDR3 protein and lacks DNA. The data show 420,000 or so distinct CDR3 sequences, and the top ten clones hold 2% to 2.5%. The germline V gene encodes CDR1 SGHTA and CDR2 FQGNSA. The CDR3 contains 12 residues. The specimen was blood. This rearrangement joins TRBV7-2 to TRBJ2-2. The source of this sequence is a human donor with ulcerative colitis or Crohn's disease, or a healthy co-twin of an affected twin (not recorded which). CDR3 in amino acids: CASSLSFTELFF.